The rows below give T cell receptor beta chains drawn from one sample of a study of T cells in Graves' hyperthyroidism and ophthalmopathy. MiXCR, run by TCRdb on the multiplex PCR reads, gives a single entry per CDR3 protein. The sample yields about half a million distinct CDR3 sequences, roughly 24% seen once. Specimen: blood. Receptor source: a woman aged 25-40 years with Graves' ophthalmopathy. Both conserved end residues are part of each CDR3. Each record gives: V gene, D gene, J gene, CDR3 protein. D genes are given only for firm matches.

>TRBV4-2|TRBD2|TRBJ2-7
CASSQVSGLAGEQYF
>TRBV27|.|TRBJ2-4
CASSLSGEGVIQYF
>TRBV12-3/TRBV12-4|.|TRBJ2-7
CASSLGISNEQYF
>TRBV6-5|.|TRBJ1-3
CASVGLSGNTIYF
>TRBV12-3/TRBV12-4|.|TRBJ1-2
CASSLFGASNYGYTF
>TRBV19|.|TRBJ1-3
CASSMAVFSGNTIYF
>TRBV28|TRBD2|TRBJ2-7
CASSSRTSGRWVEQYF
>TRBV12-3/TRBV12-4|.|TRBJ2-7
CASTIQGIYEQYF
>TRBV28|TRBD2|TRBJ2-7
CASSYKWASGKEQYF
>TRBV2|TRBD2|TRBJ2-5
CASRESGGAETQYF
>TRBV9|TRBD2|TRBJ2-2
CASSSPGLAGDVGELFF
>TRBV7-2|.|TRBJ1-1
CASSLGLGTTEAFF
>TRBV27|.|TRBJ1-2
CASSWSTPYGYTF
>TRBV7-2|.|TRBJ1-5
CASSWPDQPQHF
>TRBV13|.|TRBJ2-5
CASSLETELTQYF
>TRBV6-1|TRBD1|TRBJ1-2
CASSESSEIPRGPFDGYTF
>TRBV13|.|TRBJ2-7
CASSLGLMGSGQGTYEQYF
>TRBV4-1|.|TRBJ2-2
CASAGKNTGELFF
>TRBV19|.|TRBJ1-5
CASSSRRENQPQHF
>TRBV15|.|TRBJ1-3
CATSSEGTSGNTIYF
>TRBV20-1|.|TRBJ2-7
CSAPGRSRDEQYF
>TRBV11-2|TRBD2|TRBJ2-2
CASTLLSSGDPRSGELFF
>TRBV9|.|TRBJ1-1
CASSVVYEDHTEAFF
>TRBV7-2|TRBD2|TRBJ2-7
CASGGDSYEQYF
>TRBV7-3|TRBD2|TRBJ2-2
CASSLRPGLAAPGELFF
>TRBV29-1|.|TRBJ2-7
CSVEESRHPQEQYF
>TRBV5-1|.|TRBJ1-1
CASSLTNPEMNTEAFF
>TRBV13|TRBD1|TRBJ2-7
CASSLGGQGTYEQYF
>TRBV19|.|TRBJ1-5
CASSPPGRGDQPQHF
>TRBV6-2/TRBV6-3|.|TRBJ1-1
CASSRTREAFF
>TRBV7-2|TRBD2|TRBJ2-5
CASTLAGGRLETQYF